These 8 T cell receptor beta chains share one sample of origin, sequenced in a study of type 1 and type 2 diabetes patients. Genomic DNA was the PCR template. Amplification of the beta chain CDR3 used 30 forward and 13 reverse multiplex primers. TCRdb used MiXCR to reprocess the multiplex PCR reads, holding one entry per CDR3 protein. The repertoire holds some 250,000 distinct CDR3 sequences, with roughly 50% as singletons. The sequenced sample was peripheral blood mononuclear cells (PBMCs). All receptors derive from a man aged 18-30 years with type 2 diabetes.

This clonotype was seen only once. The chain carries TRBV12-3 or TRBV12-4 and TRBJ2-5; no firm D call. The end of the DNA fits TRBJ2-1 better, so the J call may be wrong. There are 16 residues in the CDR3. The CDR3 nucleotides are TGTGCCAGCAGCTTTTGGTTGCTAAGTAGTGTGAATGAGCAGTTCTTC. Its translation is CASSFWLLSSVNEQFF.

This clonotype occurred many times. This rearrangement joins TRBV7-2 to TRBJ2-5; D is uncertain. The CDR3 runs 14 residues. Germline V gene data show CDR1 as SGHTA and CDR2 as FQGNSA. Trimming removed 0 bases from V and 2 bases from J, with 7 bases in between. CDR3 nucleotides: TGTGCCAGCAGCTTAGCGGGCAGACAAGAGACCCAGTACTTC. Protein sequence: CASSLAGRQETQYF. Based on the CDR3 plus reference TRBV7-2 and TRBJ2-5, the full variable domain is GAGVSQSPSNKVTEKGKDVELRCDPISGHTALYWYRQSLGQGLEFLIYFQGNSAPDKSGLPSDRFSAERTGGSVSTLTIQRTQQEDSAVYLCASSLAGRQETQYFGPGTRLLVL.

The chain is built from TRBV19 and TRBJ2-7; perhaps TRBD2 as D (5 bases). V was cut by 9 bases and J by 6 bases, with 18 bases left in between. The germline V gene encodes CDR1 LNHDA and CDR2 SQIVND (reference sequence). The CDR3 runs to 13 residues. The CDR3: CASSLDYLGEQYF. CDR3 DNA sequence: TGTGCCAGCAGCTTAGACTACCTTGGCGAGCAGTACTTC.

This chain links TRBV9 with TRBJ1-2; possibly TRBD1 for D (5 bases). The CDR3 contains 14 residues. V dropped 5 bases and J dropped 4 bases, with 15 bases sitting between them. CDR1 SGDLS and CDR2 YYNGEE come from the germline V gene. Written as DNA, the CDR3 is TGTGCCAGCAGTGCTAGGGGTGATGGCTATGGCTACACCTTC. Translated: CASSARGDGYGYTF.

This clonotype occurred once. V usage is TRBV7-8 and J usage is TRBJ1-4; no firm D call. The V gene lost 5 bases and the J gene lost 0 bases, with 19 bases spanning the gap. The germline gives CDR1 SGHVS, CDR2 FQNEAQ. There are 18 residues in the CDR3. In DNA, the CDR3 is TGTGCCAGCAGCCAAGATTTCGGCGGACCCGCAACTAATGAAAAACTGTTTTTT. Amino acids: CASSQDFGGPATNEKLFF. Using reference TRBV7-8 and TRBJ1-4 for the parts outside the CDR3, the full variable domain is GAGVSQSPRYKVAKRGQDVALRCDPISGHVSLFWYQQALGQGPEFLTYFQNEAQLDKSGLPSDRFFAERPEGSVSTLKIQRTQQEDSAVYLCASSQDFGGPATNEKLFFGSGTQLSVL.

This clonotype showed up many times. This chain uses TRBV28 with TRBJ2-5, with D unclear. Trimming shortened V by 5 bases and J by 4 bases, and 5 bases separated the two germline ends. Per germline, CDR1 MDHEN and CDR2 SYDVKM. This CDR3 is built from 11 residues. In nucleotides, the CDR3 is TGTGCCAGCAGTCTCAGAGAGACCCAGTACTTC. Translated: CASSLRETQYF.

This sequence joins TRBV19 and TRBJ2-5; 8 bases are shared with TRBD1. Germline V gene data show CDR1 as LNHDA and CDR2 as SQIVND (reference sequence). The CDR3 is 14 residues long. After removal of 8 bases from V and 5 bases from J, the junction contained 10 bases not matched to a gene. CDR3 nucleotide sequence: TGTGCCAGTCGTACGACGGGACAGGTTGAGACCCAGTACTTC. Translated: CASRTTGQVETQYF.

The chain couples TRBV27 to TRBJ2-3; TRBD2 might be the D (6 bases). Between the trimmed V and J ends, which lost 6 bases and 1 base, there was a span of 17 bases. This CDR3 has 16 amino acids. The germline gives CDR1 MNHEY, CDR2 SMNVEV (reference sequence). CDR3: CASRQFGSGGTDTQYF. Written as DNA, the CDR3 is TGTGCCAGCAGACAATTCGGGAGCGGAGGCACAGATACGCAGTATTTT.